A single sample is the source of the 31 T cell receptor beta chains below, sequenced in a study of T cells in Graves' hyperthyroidism and ophthalmopathy. Researchers amplified the TCR beta CDR3 regions from RNA transcripts. The HTBI primer set served for first-round RT-PCR of the TCR CDR3. TCRdb used MiXCR to reprocess the multiplex PCR reads, holding one entry per CDR3 protein. The data hold nearly 250,000 distinct CDR3 sequences, with over 20% observed a single time. Sequencing used blood. The receptors were sampled from a middle-aged woman with Graves' ophthalmopathy.

V is TRBV6-2 or TRBV6-3 and J is TRBJ1-1; D call uncertain. Between the trimmed V and J ends, which lost 0 bases and 1 base, there was a span of 12 bases. Germline values: CDR1 MNHEY, CDR2 SVGEGT. The CDR3 is 16 residues long. Here the CDR3 reads CASSYSTASQNTEAFF. The CDR3 DNA reads as TGTGCCAGCAGTTACTCAACTGCATCCCAGAACACTGAAGCTTTCTTT.

This clonotype was counted ten times or more. The V gene is TRBV3-1, the J gene TRBJ1-1, with D possibly matching TRBD1 (6 bases). V lost 4 bases to trimming and J lost 9 bases, with 15 bases between them. Germline CDR1 and CDR2: LGHDT and YNNKEL (reference sequence). The length of the CDR3 is 13 residues. The CDR3 here is CASSRTQGQKAFF. The CDR3 DNA is TGTGCCAGCAGCCGAACACAGGGCCAGAAAGCTTTCTTT.

This clonotype was seen repeatedly, ten times or more. The chain links TRBV6-1 to TRBJ2-7, with D perhaps TRBD1 (6 bases). This CDR3 has 15 residues. Between the trimmed V and J ends, which lost 6 bases and 3 bases, there was a span of 18 bases. Germline CDR1 MNHNS, CDR2 SASEGT. CDR3 coding DNA: TGTGCCAGCAGACCACAGGGTAAGGGTAGCTACGAGCAGTACTTC. Protein sequence: CASRPQGKGSYEQYF.

This clonotype was recorded at least ten times. V usage is TRBV12-3 or TRBV12-4 and J usage is TRBJ1-3; D is perhaps TRBD1 (5 bases). V lost 4 bases and J 0 bases, leaving 7 bases between the germline ends. The CDR3 sequence is 14 residues long. The CDR3 region is CASSSTASGNTIYF. Written as DNA, the CDR3 is TGTGCCAGCAGTTCGACAGCCTCTGGAAACACCATATATTTT.

This clonotype came up once. It may be a read error: a sequence one base away is much more abundant. The chain employs TRBV14 and TRBJ2-6; D is undetermined. Trimming took off 0 bases at V and 2 bases at J, with 5 bases between the two ends. The CDR3 is made up of 15 amino acids. CDR1 SGHDN and CDR2 FVKESK come from the germline V gene. The CDR3 nucleotides are TGTGCCAGCAGCCAAGATGGGACTGGGGCCAACGTCCTGACTTTC. Protein sequence: CASSQDGTGANVLTF.

This clonotype was observed many times. For the CDR3, the DNA is TGCAGTGCTAGACAACAACAGGCTGAAGCTTTCTTT. Its translation: CSARQQQAEAFF. The chain carries TRBV20-1 and TRBJ1-1; D may be TRBD1 (5 bases). The germline V gene has CDR1 DFQATT and CDR2 SNEGSKA (reference sequence). V was clipped by 2 bases and J by 6 bases, with 10 bases between them. The CDR3 is 12 residues long.

The V gene is TRBV5-1, the J gene TRBJ2-5; TRBD2 might be the D (6 bases). Trimming cost V 4 bases and J 5 bases, with 18 bases left between them. Per the germline V gene, CDR1 is SGHRS and CDR2 is YFSETQ. This CDR3 contains 15 residues. The CDR3 bases are TGCGCCAGCAGCCCAGATGACGGGAGTGGGGAGACCCAGTACTTC. It yields the protein CASSPDDGSGETQYF.

This clonotype was counted many times. The J gene is TRBJ2-7, the V gene TRBV10-3; 8 bases align to TRBD2. The length of the CDR3 is 13 residues. Germline CDR1 is ENHRY and CDR2 is SYGVKD. The junction had 5 bases not matched to a gene; V was cut back by 10 bases and J by 0 bases. For the CDR3, the DNA is TGTGCCACATTAGCGGGAACCTCCTACGAGCAGTACTTC. This sequence encodes CATLAGTSYEQYF.

Comment on this clonotype: Germline and junction disagree at one end, which may indicate a read error. This chain connects TRBV28 to TRBJ2-5; D is unclear. There are 17 residues in the CDR3. Germline CDR1 reads MDHEN; CDR2 reads SYDVKM. CDR3 DNA: TGTGCCAGCAGTCCCATTATGAGCGCTCGTGGCCAAGAGACTCAGTACTTC. Its translation is CASSPIMSARGQETQYF. Based on the CDR3 plus reference TRBV28 and TRBJ2-5, the full variable domain is DVKVTQSSRYLVKRTGEKVFLECVQDMDHENMFWYRQDPGLGLRLIYFSYDVKMKEKGDIPEGYSVSREKKERFSLILESASTNQTSMYLCASSPIMSARGQETQYFGPGTRLLVL.

Only one count was recorded for this clonotype. V usage is TRBV7-8 and J usage is TRBJ1-5; the D is unclear. Trimming stripped 5 bases from V and 0 bases from J, with 14 bases between. Germline CDR1 and CDR2: SGHVS and FQNEAQ. The CDR3 is 16 residues long. CDR3 coding DNA: TGTGCCAGCAGCCCTTACTCCGTATATAGCAATCAGCCCCAGCATTTT. The encoded protein is CASSPYSVYSNQPQHF.

Points on this clonotype: A junction boundary mismatches the germline segment, possibly from a read error. The chain employs TRBV6-1 and TRBJ1-1; 7 nucleotides align to TRBD1. This CDR3 has 13 amino acids. Germline V gene data show CDR1 as MNHNS and CDR2 as SASEGT. Here the CDR3 reads CASSQAGTAEAFF. The CDR3 DNA reads TGTGCCAGCAGTCAAGCCGGGACAGCTGAAGCTTTCTTT.

This clonotype was counted many times. The chain combines TRBV11-2 with TRBJ2-7, with D perhaps TRBD1 (6 bases). In germline, CDR1 is SGHAT, CDR2 FQNNGV. The length of the CDR3 is 14 residues. V lost 1 base to trimming and J lost 3 bases, with 10 bases between them. The CDR3 reads CASSLGVTGYEQYF. The CDR3 DNA follows: TGTGCCAGCAGCTTAGGTGTGACAGGCTACGAGCAGTACTTC.

J is TRBJ1-1 and V is TRBV6-5; 7 bases align to TRBD1. CDR1 is MNHEY, CDR2 SVGAGI, per germline. This CDR3 is built from 13 residues. Trimming took 2 bases from V and 8 from J; bases not matched to a gene: 5. The DNA for the CDR3 is TGTGCCAGCAGTTACCCGGGACAGAGAGAAGCTTTCTTT. This sequence encodes CASSYPGQREAFF.

In this sample, this clonotype turned up a few times. The rearrangement joins TRBV12-5 to TRBJ1-1; D is undetermined. Germline V CDR1 and CDR2: LGHNT, FRNRAP. V lost 4 bases and J 2 bases, leaving 11 bases between the germline ends. The CDR3 contains 14 residues. The DNA of the CDR3 is TGTGCTAGTGGTTCATCGACGGTAAACACTGAAGCTTTCTTT. The encoded protein is CASGSSTVNTEAFF.

This clonotype was seen many times. V is TRBV6-1 and J is TRBJ1-2; a weak D match, TRBD1 (6 bases). Germline lookup yields CDR1 MNHNS and CDR2 SASEGT. This CDR3 is 14 amino acids long. Trimming took 6 bases from V and 2 from J, leaving 13 bases between them. CDR3 DNA: TGTGCCAGCAGCAGGACCCAGGGGAACTATGGCTACACCTTC. It translates to CASSRTQGNYGYTF.

This clonotype was observed a single time. The CDR3 bases are TGTGCCAGCAGCGGACTAGAGGACGGCTATGGCTACACCTTC. This codes for CASSGLEDGYGYTF. The rearrangement links TRBV9 to TRBJ1-2; D uncertain. CDR3 size: 14 residues. CDR1 SGDLS and CDR2 YYNGEE come from the germline V gene. The V end lost 3 bases, the J end lost 4 bases, and 13 bases lay between the germline ends.

In its sample, this clonotype was seen many times. The V call is TRBV28, the J call TRBJ1-1, with D possibly matching TRBD1 (5 bases). Germline V CDR1 and CDR2: MDHEN, SYDVKM. The length of the CDR3 is 13 residues. V gave up 6 bases and J gave up 6 bases, with 14 bases separating them. The CDR3 DNA reads TGTGCCAGCAGCGAAGAGTACAGGTCTGAAGCTTTCTTT. It translates to CASSEEYRSEAFF.

This clonotype was seen at least ten times. V gene TRBV2 combines with J gene TRBJ2-4; D perhaps matches TRBD2 (5 bases). V lost 1 base and J lost 7, with 11 bases in between. The CDR3 totals 14 residues. Germline lookup yields CDR1 SNHLY and CDR2 FYNNEI. The CDR3 region is CASSEGDRGNIQYF. CDR3 coding DNA: TGTGCCAGCAGTGAAGGAGACCGCGGGAACATTCAGTACTTC.

This clonotype was counted many times. The rearrangement uses TRBV11-2 and TRBJ1-1, with TRBD1 as a possible D gene (6 bases). CDR3 length: 15 amino acids. With 1 base removed from V and 0 bases from J, the gap between germline ends came to 9 bases. Germline lookup yields CDR1 SGHAT and CDR2 FQNNGV. This CDR3 is CASSLGTVMNTEAFF. DNA of the CDR3: TGTGCCAGCAGCTTAGGGACAGTCATGAACACTGAAGCTTTCTTT.

This clonotype was detected ten times or more. The chain recombines TRBV7-2 with TRBJ2-5; TRBD1 matches at 8 bases. CDR1 is SGHTA, CDR2 FQGNSA, per germline. The CDR3 runs to 15 residues. V shed 5 bases, J shed 5 bases, and the junction held 10 bases outside the gene matches. CDR3: CASSPGTGGGETQYF. As DNA, the CDR3 is TGTGCCAGCAGCCCCGGGACAGGTGGTGGGGAGACCCAGTACTTC.

In this sample, this clonotype turned up many times. This chain joins TRBV24-1 and TRBJ2-3; D is unresolved. Trimming stripped 6 bases from V and 0 bases from J, with 6 bases between. The CDR3 covers 13 residues. Germline lookup yields CDR1 KGHDR and CDR2 SFDVKD. CDR3 protein: CATSRDSTDTQYF. Written as DNA, the CDR3 is TGTGCCACCAGTAGGGATAGCACAGATACGCAGTATTTT.

This clonotype was detected many times. V is TRBV19 and J is TRBJ2-7; D call uncertain. The CDR3 is 14 amino acids. With 8 bases removed from V and 0 bases from J, the gap between germline ends came to 14 bases. CDR1 is LNHDA, CDR2 SQIVND, per germline (reference sequence). The CDR3 region is CASGPAVSSYEQYF. The CDR3 DNA is TGTGCCAGTGGACCCGCAGTGTCCTCCTACGAGCAGTACTTC.

This clonotype was seen more than once but under ten times. The junction departs from germline at one end; a sequencing error may be responsible. The rearrangement links TRBV27 to TRBJ1-2; a weak D match, TRBD1 (5 bases). Germline CDR1 reads MNHEY; CDR2 reads SMNVEV (reference sequence). The CDR3 consists of 13 residues. The CDR3 DNA follows: TGTGCCAGCAGTGTCGGGACTGCCTTTGGCTACAGCTTC. It is translated as CASSVGTAFGYSF.

The table lists this clonotype with a few counts. The V and J genes are TRBV30 and TRBJ1-1; D unclear. Germline values: CDR1 GTSNPN, CDR2 SVGIG (reference sequence). The CDR3 is 9 amino acids. V was cut by 4 bases and J by 3 bases, with 0 bases left in between. The CDR3 DNA reads TGTGCCTGGAACACTGAAGCTTTCTTT. Translation gives CAWNTEAFF.

In its sample, this clonotype was seen many times. The chain recombines TRBV6-1 with TRBJ1-6; D gene ambiguous. V dropped 2 bases and J dropped 8 bases, with 19 bases sitting between them. The CDR3 extends over 17 amino acids. The V gene's germline CDR1 is MNHNS and CDR2 SASEGT. The CDR3 nucleotides read TGTGCCAGCAGTGAATATAAAATGGGCACGGATGATTCACCCCTCCACTTT. This codes for CASSEYKMGTDDSPLHF.

This clonotype was detected ten times or more. This sequence joins TRBV6-5 and TRBJ1-1; possibly TRBD1 for D (5 bases). Germline CDR1 reads MNHEY; CDR2 reads SVGAGI. This CDR3 comprises 14 residues. V lost 6 bases and J 1 base, leaving 12 bases between the germline ends. The CDR3 loop is CASSFQRGNTEAFF. CDR3 bases: TGTGCCAGCAGCTTCCAAAGGGGGAACACTGAAGCTTTCTTT.

This clonotype was seen ten or more times. This sequence joins TRBV20-1 and TRBJ2-4, with 10 bases aligning to TRBD2. The J segment lost 9 bases and the V segment lost 6 bases, leaving 11 bases of the junction unmatched. The CDR3 is 14 residues long. CDR1 DFQATT and CDR2 SNEGSKA come from the germline V gene (reference sequence). CDR3 loop: CSAPEGLAQTIQYF. CDR3 DNA: TGCAGTGCCCCCGAGGGACTAGCGCAGACCATTCAGTACTTC.

This clonotype was recorded a few times. The rearrangement joins TRBV6-1 to TRBJ1-5, with no clear D. The CDR3 length is 16 residues. V was trimmed by 4 bases and J by 0 bases, leaving 13 bases between them. CDR1 and CDR2 (germline): MNHNS, SASEGT. The DNA of the CDR3 is TGTGCCAGCAGTGCTGCGTCGGGATATAGCAATCAGCCCCAGCATTTT. This gives the protein CASSAASGYSNQPQHF.

This sequence joins TRBV28 and TRBJ1-3; maybe TRBD1 (5 bases). Trimming stripped 6 bases from V and 1 base from J, with 19 bases between. The CDR3 totals 17 residues. Per germline, CDR1 MDHEN and CDR2 SYDVKM. The CDR3 DNA reads as TGTGCCAGCAGCCCGGTTTGGGGCTCTGGATCTGGAAACACCATATATTTT. It yields the protein CASSPVWGSGSGNTIYF. Full variable domain (remainder filled in from reference TRBV28 and TRBJ1-3): DVKVTQSSRYLVKRTGEKVFLECVQDMDHENMFWYRQDPGLGLRLIYFSYDVKMKEKGDIPEGYSVSREKKERFSLILESASTNQTSMYLCASSPVWGSGSGNTIYFGEGSWLTVV.

This chain links TRBV6-1 with TRBJ1-2; 9 bases match TRBD1. The CDR3 sequence is 13 residues long. The J segment lost 5 bases and the V segment lost 6 bases, leaving 4 bases of the junction unmatched. Germline CDR1 and CDR2: MNHNS and SASEGT. The CDR3 DNA sequence: TGTGCCAGCAGACGGACAGGGGCATATGGCTACACCTTC. This encodes CASRRTGAYGYTF.

Comments on this clonotype: It is likely a read error, because the conserved phenylalanine at the end of the CDR3 is missing. The chain employs TRBV6-5 and TRBJ2-2; TRBD2 is a possible D gene (5 bases). This CDR3 has 13 amino acids. V was cut by 4 bases and J by 4 bases, with 7 bases left in between. Germline CDR1 and CDR2: MNHEY and SVGAGI. CDR3 amino acids: CASSFTSTGELFL. CDR3 nucleotides: TGTGCCAGCAGTTTTACTAGCACCGGGGAGCTGTTTCTT.